Sequencing of this T cell receptor (beta chain) was carried out in a study of blood T cell repertoires in COVID-19. The overall study: Sources were T cells, B-cell-depleted T cells, or PBMCs; the material itself was cDNA or gDNA.

Germline loops: CDR1 LNHDA, CDR2 SQIVND (reference sequence). CDR3 length: 13 amino acids. Trimming took 7 bases from V and 3 from J; bases not matched to a gene: 3. The table came from immunoSEQ multiplex PCR; TCRdb's copy has only in-frame clones and leaves some out. The sample contains under 250,000 clones, about 76% of which appear only once. This chain links TRBV19 with TRBJ1-5; TRBD1 agrees at 7 bases. The sample consisted of PBMCs or T cells enriched from blood (not recorded which). This TCR derives from a woman between 45 and 60 years old with acute COVID-19. The CDR3 region is CASMGQINQPQHF. Here the CDR3 DNA reads TGTGCCAGTATGGGACAGATCAATCAGCCCCAGCATTTT.